These T cell receptor beta chains were read from a single sample in a study of blood T cell repertoires in COVID-19. TCRdb keeps only in-frame clones here, not all; method: immunoSEQ multiplex PCR. The sample includes about 74,000 clones, roughly four fifths of them seen just once. Material: peripheral blood. The receptors were gathered from a man between 70 and 80 years old with acute or convalescent COVID-19. CDR3s include the opening cysteine and the closing phenylalanine or tryptophan. A D gene is named only where the DNA matches it firmly. The listing skips clone size in some rows; elsewhere it reads once, few, many or a size class.

abundance: -
d_gene: -
j_gene: TRBJ1-2
v_gene: TRBV7-2
CDR3nt: TGTGCCAGCAGCCAAGGGAGAAACTATGGCTACACCTTC
CDR3aa: CASSQGRNYGYTF

abundance: -
d_gene: TRBD1
j_gene: TRBJ2-1
v_gene: TRBV18
CDR3nt: TGTGCCAGCTCACCATCACAGGGGCTGGGAAGTGAGCAGTTCTTC
CDR3aa: CASSPSQGLGSEQFF

abundance: -
d_gene: TRBD1
j_gene: TRBJ2-5
v_gene: TRBV2
CDR3nt: TGTGCCAGCAACTACGACAGGGGCGAAGAAGAGACCCAGTACTTC
CDR3aa: CASNYDRGEEETQYF

abundance: -
d_gene: TRBD1
j_gene: TRBJ2-3
v_gene: TRBV7-2
CDR3nt: TGTGCCAGCAGCCCGAGACAGGGGGGGCACAAGGATACGCAGTATTTT
CDR3aa: CASSPRQGGHKDTQYF

abundance: few
d_gene: -
j_gene: TRBJ1-2
v_gene: TRBV19
CDR3nt: TGTGCCAGTAGTATTGCCAGCTATGGCTACACCTTC
CDR3aa: CASSIASYGYTF

abundance: -
d_gene: TRBD1
j_gene: TRBJ2-1
v_gene: TRBV7-8
CDR3nt: TGTGCCAGCAGCGGGGACAGGGGCTCCTACAATGAGCAGTTCTTC
CDR3aa: CASSGDRGSYNEQFF

abundance: -
d_gene: TRBD1
j_gene: TRBJ2-3
v_gene: TRBV5-1
CDR3nt: TGCGCCAGCAGCTTGGGCAGGGGGCTGGATACGCAGTATTTT
CDR3aa: CASSLGRGLDTQYF

abundance: -
d_gene: -
j_gene: TRBJ2-5
v_gene: TRBV2
CDR3nt: TGTGCCAGCAGCTTGGAGACCCAGTACTTC
CDR3aa: CASSLETQYF

abundance: -
d_gene: TRBD1
j_gene: TRBJ2-7
v_gene: TRBV5-1
CDR3nt: TGCGCCAGCAGCCTGGGACAGGCCTCCTACGAGCAGTACTTC
CDR3aa: CASSLGQASYEQYF

abundance: -
d_gene: TRBD2
j_gene: TRBJ2-3
v_gene: TRBV16
CDR3nt: TGTGCCAGCAGCCAATCGGCGGCTAGCGGACCTAGCACAGATACGCAGTATTTT
CDR3aa: CASSQSAASGPSTDTQYF

abundance: -
d_gene: TRBD1
j_gene: TRBJ1-2
v_gene: TRBV5-1
CDR3nt: TGCGCCAGCGGCCCGGGACAGGGGACCTTTGGCTACACCTTC
CDR3aa: CASGPGQGTFGYTF

abundance: -
d_gene: -
j_gene: TRBJ1-5
v_gene: TRBV25-1
CDR3nt: TGTGCCAGCAGTGAATCCGGGGATTGGCCCCAGCATTTT
CDR3aa: CASSESGDWPQHF

abundance: -
d_gene: TRBD1
j_gene: TRBJ2-3
v_gene: TRBV3-1/TRBV3-2
CDR3nt: TGTGCCAGCAGCCAGCGGTCGGCCAGGGGGCGATCAGATACGCAGTATTTT
CDR3aa: CASSQRSARGRSDTQYF

abundance: once
d_gene: -
j_gene: TRBJ1-1
v_gene: TRBV19
CDR3nt: TGTGCCAGTAGCCAGACCTCGGGGACTGAAGCTTTCTTT
CDR3aa: CASSQTSGTEAFF

abundance: once
d_gene: TRBD1
j_gene: TRBJ1-5
v_gene: TRBV7-2
CDR3nt: TGTGCCAGCAGCGTGACAGGGGCAAGCAATCAGCCCCAGCATTTT
CDR3aa: CASSVTGASNQPQHF

abundance: -
d_gene: -
j_gene: TRBJ2-7
v_gene: TRBV19
CDR3nt: TGTGCCAGTAGTATGTTGGGGAGTTACGAGCAGTACTTC
CDR3aa: CASSMLGSYEQYF

abundance: -
d_gene: -
j_gene: TRBJ1-2
v_gene: TRBV11-1
CDR3nt: TGTGCCAGCAGTAACCGGGGGGAGTCGAACTATGGCTACACCTTC
CDR3aa: CASSNRGESNYGYTF

abundance: -
d_gene: -
j_gene: TRBJ2-5
v_gene: TRBV6-5
CDR3nt: TGTGCCAGCAGTTATGACGGCCCGGGGACCCAGTACTTC
CDR3aa: CASSYDGPGTQYF

abundance: -
d_gene: TRBD1
j_gene: TRBJ1-6
v_gene: TRBV5-4
CDR3nt: TGTGCCAGCACCCCGGCACAGGGGTCTAATTCACCCCTCCACTTT
CDR3aa: CASTPAQGSNSPLHF

abundance: -
d_gene: -
j_gene: TRBJ1-5
v_gene: TRBV18
CDR3nt: TGTGCCAGCTCACCACCGTGGAGGGGGGGAGGCAATCAGCCCCAGCATTTT
CDR3aa: CASSPPWRGGGNQPQHF